This TCR beta chain was identified in a study of blood T cell repertoires in COVID-19. The overall study: T cells, B-cell-depleted T cells, or PBMCs provided the cDNA or gDNA that served as material.

The CDR3 is made up of 12 amino acids. The germline gives CDR1 GTSNPN, CDR2 SVGIG (reference sequence). Trimming took 4 bases from V and 14 from J, leaving 15 bases between them. Everyone who took part was about 18 to 90 years old, and they came from 24 US areas. Self-reported history from a screening survey and questionnaire set each donor's cohort. As originally analysed: For nucleated cells, counts were estimated from reference gene primer amplification. Repertoires were generated with immunoSEQ multiplex PCR, while TCRdb's copy carries only in-frame clones and drops some. D and trimming were read from the DNA, whereas the V and J calls and clone size are those reported in that table. The data show roughly 360,000 clones, roughly 90% seen once.

The sequencing sample was made of PBMCs or T cells enriched from blood (not recorded which). The chain employs TRBV30 and TRBJ1-6; D unclear. This receptor was identified in a woman in her 30s with acute COVID-19. CDR3 DNA sequence: TGTGCCTGGAACCCGGGTGGATCGGCCCTCCACTTT. It yields the protein CAWNPGGSALHF. Complete variable domain (other parts from reference TRBV30 and TRBJ1-6): SQTIHQWPATLVQPVGSPLSLECTVEGTSNPNLYWYRQAAGRGLQLLFYSVGIGQISSEVPQNLSASRPQDRQFILSSKKLLLSDSGFYLCAWNPGGSALHFGNGTRLTVT.